The subject of this entry is one TCR beta chain. CDR1 and CDR2 (germline): SGHTA, FQGNSA. This CDR3 contains 19 residues. V lost 2 bases and J lost 5; bases outside the gene matches: 11. These data come from a study of tumor-infiltrating lymphocytes in oesophageal squamous cell carcinoma. TCRdb ran MiXCR on the PCR reads and lists one entry per CDR3 protein. The table shows around 11,000 distinct CDR3 sequences, with around 51% occurring only once. The clonotype comes from a male donor with esophageal squamous cell carcinoma. The sequenced material came from esophageal tumor tissue. This chain links TRBV7-2 with TRBJ2-3, with TRBD2 matching 15 bases. The chain's CDR3 is CASSLSGTSGRPDLDTQYF. DNA for the CDR3: TGTGCCAGCAGCTTATCCGGGACTAGCGGGAGGCCGGACCTAGATACGCAGTATTTT.